This T cell receptor (beta chain) was captured by sequencing in a study of T cells after yellow fever vaccination. Whole-study findings and limits: The study found a weaker secondary response that peaked faster, day 5 versus 15.

The CDR3 runs 12 residues. The V end lost 5 bases, the J end lost 7 bases, and 11 bases lay between the germline ends. This clonotype was counted ten times or more. As yet, its antigen is unknown. TCRdb itself ran the 5' RACE reads through MiXCR, one entry per CDR3 protein. Of a few hundred thousand distinct CDR3 sequences detected, about 4.5% appear once; the ten largest clones hold around 19%. The TCR originated in a young man who received the YFV17D yellow fever vaccine. This chain joins TRBV12-3 or TRBV12-4 and TRBJ1-2, with a tentative D call TRBD1 (5 bases). The sequencing here drew on PBMCs, taken 15 days after the yellow fever booster vaccination. Written as DNA, the CDR3 is TGTGCCAGCAGTCGAGGGGCTGGTGGCTACACCTTC. Translating it yields CASSRGAGGYTF.